This T cell receptor (beta chain) was identified during a study of T cells in Graves' hyperthyroidism and ophthalmopathy. Regarding the study as a whole: Classification by a 13 V-J model distinguished ophthalmopathy from stable hyperthyroidism.

Researchers took RNA transcripts and amplified the TCR beta CDR3 regions from them. RT-PCR in the first round (using the HTBI primer set) targeted the TCR CDR3. TCRdb fed the multiplex PCR reads into MiXCR, producing one record per CDR3 protein. This table holds approximately 400,000 distinct CDR3 sequences, approximately 14% found once. This clonotype was picked up a small number of times. Its target is unknown. Germline loops: CDR1 MDHEN, CDR2 SYDVKM. With 8 bases removed from V and 5 bases from J, the gap between germline ends came to 18 bases. The CDR3 covers 15 residues. The source material was blood. The V call is TRBV28, the J call TRBJ1-4; D call uncertain. The TCR comes from a woman between 18 and 30 years old with Graves' hyperthyroidism that later progressed to Graves' ophthalmopathy. The CDR3 loop is CASPHSWGLNEKLFF. The CDR3 DNA follows: TGTGCCAGCCCCCATTCATGGGGTCTAAATGAAAAACTGTTTTTT.